Each of the 30 T cell receptor beta chains below was sequenced from the same sample in a study of blood T cell repertoires in COVID-19. Some clones are missing from TCRdb's copy, which holds only in-frame ones; the method was immunoSEQ multiplex PCR. The sample lists 40,000 to 60,000 clones, around 87% occurring once. The specimen sequenced was peripheral blood. Receptors originate from an elderly woman with COVID-19, enrolled during active disease.

The chain couples TRBV12-2 to TRBJ1-2; the table calls TRBD1, which could not be checked here. TRBV12-2 is a documented pseudogene. The CDR3 loop spans 15 amino acids. This chain's CDR3 is CASRLVGGSDYGYTF. The CDR3 nucleotides are TGTGCAAGTCGCTTAGTTGGGGGCTCGGACTATGGCTACACCTTC.

The rearrangement uses TRBV6-5 and TRBJ2-2; D is unclear. The V end was cut by 7 bases, the J end by 6 bases, with 18 bases between. Germline values: CDR1 MNHEY, CDR2 SVGAGI. This CDR3 region has 15 residues. CDR3 in DNA: TGTGCCAGCATTCTATCTAGTGTTTCCCCCGGGGAGCTGTTTTTT. Translated: CASILSSVSPGELFF.

V gene TRBV5-1 combines with J gene TRBJ2-2, with D maybe TRBD1 (5 bases). Germline CDR1 and CDR2: SGHRS and YFSETQ. The germline V and J ends were trimmed by 0 bases and 4 bases, with 7 bases remaining between them. The CDR3 has 14 amino acids. The CDR3 DNA sequence: TGCGCCAGCAGCTTGGCAGGGCCCACCGGGGAGCTGTTTTTT. Amino acid sequence: CASSLAGPTGELFF.

The CDR3 loop reads CTSSQGQGANYGYTF. The DNA of the CDR3 is TGCACCAGCAGCCAAGGACAGGGGGCGAACTATGGCTACACCTTC. This chain connects TRBV1 to TRBJ1-2; the table assigns TRBD1, which was not confirmed against the DNA. TRBV1 is a pseudogene. The CDR3 covers 15 residues.

The chain joins TRBV24-1 to TRBJ2-2, with 7 bases aligning to TRBD1. The CDR3 has 15 residues. Germline values: CDR1 KGHDR, CDR2 SFDVKD. V lost 3 bases to trimming and J lost 4 bases; unmatched junction nucleotides: 4. CDR3 sequence reads: CATSDTGQPTGELFF. Written as DNA, the CDR3 is TGTGCCACCAGTGATACGGGACAGCCCACCGGGGAGCTGTTTTTT.

The rearrangement links TRBV28 to TRBJ1-2; 7 bases map to TRBD1. Germline V gene lookup returns CDR1 MDHEN and CDR2 SYDVKM. CDR3 length: 12 amino acids. With V trimmed by 5 bases and J by 6 bases, 3 bases remained unmatched. In DNA form, the CDR3 reads TGTGCCAGCAGTGACAGGGTAGATGGCTACACCTTC. Translated, it gives CASSDRVDGYTF.

The chain joins TRBV6-6 to TRBJ2-7; 8 bases are shared with TRBD1. The CDR3 spans 14 residues. Germline CDR1 and CDR2: MNHNY and SVGAGI (reference sequence). V lost 0 bases to trimming and J lost 7 bases; unmatched junction nucleotides: 5. This CDR3 reads CASSYSGTGPEQYF. The CDR3 DNA reads as TGTGCCAGCAGTTACTCCGGGACAGGCCCGGAGCAGTACTTC.

The chain couples TRBV27 to TRBJ1-2; 7 bases map to TRBD1. The germline CDR1 and CDR2 sequences are MNHEY and SMNVEV (reference sequence). This CDR3 comprises 14 residues. The junction had 8 bases not matched to a gene; V was cut back by 5 bases and J by 5 bases. This chain's CDR3 is CASSPQQGLYGYTF. In DNA form, the CDR3 reads TGTGCCAGCAGTCCTCAACAGGGGTTATATGGCTACACCTTC.

The chain has TRBV19 and TRBJ1-5; D uncertain. The CDR3 sequence is 15 residues long. Germline V lookup: CDR1 LNHDA, CDR2 SQIVND (reference sequence). Trimming removed 2 bases at V and 4 bases at J, with 12 bases between. DNA of the CDR3: TGTGCCAGTAGTATAAGAGGGAGGAGAAATCAGCCCCAGCATTTT. Protein: CASSIRGRRNQPQHF.

This clone has just a few counts. V gene TRBV3-1 (or the pseudogene TRBV3-2) combines with J gene TRBJ1-1; D might be TRBD1 (5 bases). The CDR3 is made up of 14 amino acids. Looked up from germline, CDR1 is LGHDT and CDR2 is YNNKEL (reference sequence). V was pared by 1 base and J by 4 bases, with 10 bases between. CDR3 DNA: TGTGCCAGCAGCCAAGTCGGGGGGGGCACTGAAGCTTTCTTT. It yields the protein CASSQVGGGTEAFF.

This clone is a singleton in its sample. This chain connects TRBV7-2 to TRBJ2-7; 7 bases line up with TRBD2. The CDR3 runs to 13 residues. The V gene end was trimmed by 6 bases and the J gene end by 0 bases; junction bases not matched to a gene: 2. Germline V gives CDR1 SGHTA, CDR2 FQGNSA. The CDR3 DNA sequence: TGTGCCAGCAGTCGGGGGGTCTCCTACGAGCAGTACTTC. It codes for CASSRGVSYEQYF.

The chain employs TRBV10-2 and TRBJ1-4; D gene ambiguous. CDR1 is WSHSY and CDR2 is SAAADI in the germline V gene. This CDR3 is built from 14 residues. V lost 4 bases to trimming and J lost 8 bases, with 14 bases between them. CDR3 region: CASSVPGVEEKLFF. DNA for the CDR3: TGCGCCAGCAGTGTTCCCGGGGTGGAAGAAAAACTGTTTTTT.

V is TRBV7-2 and J is TRBJ2-5, with 9 bases fitting TRBD1. The CDR3 runs 14 residues. Germline V gene sequence: CDR1 SGHTA, CDR2 FQGNSA. The V segment lost 5 bases and the J segment 7 bases; nucleotides outside the gene matches: 8. CDR3 nucleotides: TGTGCCAGCAGCCTCGGACAGGGGCGTGTGACCCAGTACTTC. Encoded protein: CASSLGQGRVTQYF.

The CDR3 DNA follows: TGTGCCAGCTCACCCAGGACAGGGGTAAACTCTGGGGCCAACGTCCTGACTTTC. This encodes CASSPRTGVNSGANVLTF. The chain joins TRBV18 to TRBJ2-6; TRBD1 matches at 9 bases. The CDR3 loop spans 18 amino acids. The V gene's germline CDR1 is KGHSH and CDR2 LQKENI. The V and J ends lost 3 bases and 0 bases, in that order; junction bases with no gene match: 6. Full variable domain (outside the CDR3, taken from reference TRBV18 and TRBJ2-6): NAGVMQNPRHLVRRRGQEARLRCSPMKGHSHVYWYRQLPEEGLKFMVYLQKENIIDESGMPKERFSAEFPKEGPSILRIQQVVRGDSAAYFCASSPRTGVNSGANVLTFGAGSRLTVL.

The V gene is TRBV2, the J gene TRBJ1-6; possibly TRBD1 for D (5 bases). This CDR3 is built from 14 residues. Germline lookup yields CDR1 SNHLY and CDR2 FYNNEI. V was shortened by 6 bases and J by 7 bases, with 13 bases between the two germline ends. CDR3 nucleotide sequence: TGTGCCAGCAGCGCCCGGGAGGGGAATTCACCCCTCCACTTT. This encodes CASSAREGNSPLHF.

The chain links TRBV24-1 to TRBJ1-5; a weak D match, TRBD1 (6 bases). Per the germline V gene, CDR1 is KGHDR and CDR2 is SFDVKD. Trimming removed 4 bases at V and 3 bases at J, with 12 bases between. The CDR3 spans 15 residues. The CDR3 sequence is CATSDRTASNQPQHF. In DNA form, the CDR3 reads TGTGCCACCAGTGACCGGACAGCCTCCAATCAGCCCCAGCATTTT.

The chain joins TRBV9 to TRBJ1-2, with no clear D. This CDR3 comprises 13 residues. Per germline, CDR1 SGDLS and CDR2 YYNGEE. V lost 4 bases and J 2 bases, leaving 9 bases between the germline ends. CDR3 nucleotides: TGTGCCAGCAGCCGGTCCCTCAACTATGGCTACACCTTC. Translation gives CASSRSLNYGYTF.

V gene TRBV6-5 combines with J gene TRBJ1-6; D might be TRBD1 (5 bases). The CDR3 is made up of 13 amino acids. Trimming removed 8 bases from V and 4 bases from J, with 9 bases in between. Looked up from germline, CDR1 is MNHEY and CDR2 is SVGAGI. Written as DNA, the CDR3 is TGTGCCAGCTGGGGCAGATATAATTCACCCCTCCACTTT. This codes for CASWGRYNSPLHF.

The CDR3 reads CAWRMTGPETQYF. DNA for the CDR3: TGTGCCTGGAGGATGACTGGCCCAGAGACCCAGTACTTC. V usage is TRBV30 and J usage is TRBJ2-5; D call uncertain. Looked up from germline, CDR1 is GTSNPN and CDR2 is SVGIG (reference sequence). The CDR3 covers 13 residues. Trimming took off 3 bases at V and 4 bases at J, with 12 bases between the two ends.

The chain links TRBV19 to TRBJ1-2, with D perhaps TRBD1 (5 bases). Trimming removed 4 bases at V and 8 bases at J, with 14 bases between. The CDR3 has 13 amino acids. Germline loops: CDR1 LNHDA, CDR2 SQIVND (reference sequence). The CDR3 protein is CASSTTGGLGYTF. The CDR3 nucleotides are TGTGCCAGTAGTACGACCGGGGGTCTCGGCTACACCTTC.

This clone was detected a few times. The rearrangement links TRBV23-1 to TRBJ1-1; no firm D call. TRBV23-1 is recorded as an ORF, its role being uncertain. V was shortened by 5 bases and J by 2 bases, with 9 bases between the two germline ends. The CDR3 consists of 13 residues. DNA of the CDR3: TGCGCCAGCAGTGGAGGGCGAAACACTGAAGCTTTCTTT. It translates to CASSGGRNTEAFF.

This clone occurred a few times. This sequence joins TRBV9 and TRBJ2-1; tentatively, D is TRBD2 (5 bases). Germline V gene lookup returns CDR1 SGDLS and CDR2 YYNGEE. The CDR3 contains 14 residues. The ends were cut back, 6 bases at V and 0 bases at J, with 10 bases in the middle. CDR3 in DNA: TGTGCCAGCACCAGGACTGTCTCCTACAATGAGCAGTTCTTC. As protein: CASTRTVSYNEQFF. The full variable domain, rest sourced from reference TRBV9 and TRBJ2-1, is DSGVTQTPKHLITATGQRVTLRCSPRSGDLSVYWYQQSLDQGLQFLIQYYNGEERAKGNILERFSAQQFPDLHSELNLSSLELGDSALYFCASTRTVSYNEQFFGPGTRLTVL.

The DNA for the CDR3 is TGTGCCAGCTCACCCCAGACAGGGAACACTGAAGCTTTCTTT. Its protein product is CASSPQTGNTEAFF. This chain joins TRBV18 and TRBJ1-1; D possibly corresponds to TRBD1 (6 bases). Trimming removed 3 bases at V and 1 base at J, with 9 bases between. The CDR3 contains 14 residues. CDR1 and CDR2 from the germline V gene are KGHSH and LQKENI.

V and J are TRBV15 and TRBJ1-4, with D perhaps matching TRBD1 (6 bases). The CDR3 loop spans 15 amino acids. V was shortened by 1 base and J by 8 bases, with 14 bases between the two germline ends. CDR1 and CDR2 from the germline V gene are LNHNV and YYDKDF (reference sequence). CDR3: CATSRGDNRNEKLFF. The CDR3 bases are TGTGCCACCAGCAGAGGGGACAACAGAAACGAAAAACTGTTTTTT.

The J gene is TRBJ2-3, the V gene TRBV6-5; no firm D call. CDR1 and CDR2 from the germline V gene are MNHEY and SVGAGI. V gave up 5 bases and J gave up 6 bases, with 12 bases separating them. The CDR3 has 13 amino acids. CDR3 protein: CASSLQFLDTQYF. CDR3 DNA sequence: TGTGCCAGCAGTCTCCAGTTTCTGGATACGCAGTATTTT.

V usage is TRBV7-3 and J usage is TRBJ1-6; D is ambiguous. Trimming took off 2 bases at V and 7 bases at J, with 9 bases between the two ends. Germline V CDR1 and CDR2: SGHTA, FQGTGA. The CDR3 extends over 14 amino acids. The CDR3: CASSLGQLNSPLHF. In DNA form, the CDR3 reads TGTGCCAGCAGCTTAGGGCAGCTAAATTCACCCCTCCACTTT.

V is TRBV3-1 (or the pseudogene TRBV3-2) and J is TRBJ2-7, with no clear D. Germline CDR1 LGHDT, CDR2 YNNKEL (reference sequence). V shed 0 bases and J shed 4 bases, with 16 bases lying between them. The CDR3 sequence is 16 residues long. The CDR3 is CASSQDATNGRYEQYF. The CDR3 DNA follows: TGTGCCAGCAGCCAAGACGCTACGAACGGCAGGTACGAGCAGTACTTC.

The gene calls are TRBV30 and TRBJ1-6, with a tentative D call TRBD1 (6 bases). This CDR3 region has 15 residues. Trimming stripped 5 bases from V and 7 bases from J, with 18 bases between. Germline loops: CDR1 GTSNPN, CDR2 SVGIG (reference sequence). The CDR3 DNA reads as TGTGCCTGGGGCCGGGACAATCGGCCCAATTCACCCCTCCACTTT. It translates to CAWGRDNRPNSPLHF.

This chain joins TRBV6-1 and TRBJ2-3; TRBD2 is a possible D gene (5 bases). Deletions cut 4 bases from V and 0 bases from J, with 14 bases between. CDR3 size: 16 residues. The V gene's germline CDR1 is MNHNS and CDR2 SASEGT. CDR3 in amino acids: CASSAWRTSSTDTQYF. CDR3 sequence (DNA): TGTGCCAGCAGTGCCTGGAGGACCTCTAGCACAGATACGCAGTATTTT.

The chain links TRBV5-8 to TRBJ2-3, with D unclear. The CDR3 runs 11 residues. Trimming took 4 bases from V and 4 from J, leaving 4 bases between them. CDR1 and CDR2 from the germline V gene are SGHTS and YDEGEE. The CDR3 DNA sequence: TGTGCCAGCAGCCTAGCAGATACGCAGTATTTT. Its translation is CASSLADTQYF.